The following is a TCR beta chain sequence with its context. Its antigen is unknown. The PCR employed 60 Vbeta primers together with 13 Jbeta primers. Sequencing used immunoSEQ multiplex PCR; TCRdb keeps in-frame clones, though not all of them. This sample has 65,000 to 90,000 clones, with roughly 73% found just once. The data derive from a study of cytomegalovirus exposure and HLA in healthy donors. Study-level information: When 398 donors were genotyped, roughly 82% of them were found to fall in the Caucasian-associated ancestry cluster. Study observations and caveats: The later analysis indicated that the majority of CMV-associated TCR beta chains appeared HLA-restricted.

The length of the CDR3 is 14 residues. Germline loops: CDR1 MNHNY, CDR2 SVGAGI (reference sequence). Unmatched junction bases numbered 7, after V lost 6 bases and J lost 3 bases. The material sequenced was PBMCs. The TCR sequence derives from a middle-aged woman in good health and CMV-seropositive. The rearrangement links TRBV6-6 to TRBJ2-7; 8 bases line up with TRBD1. DNA for the CDR3: TGTGCCAGCAGGGACCAGGGGGCAAACTACGAGCAGTACTTC. Amino acids: CASRDQGANYEQYF.